Below are 25 T cell receptor beta chains sequenced from a single sample in a study of cytomegalovirus exposure and HLA in healthy donors. The PCR was carried out with 60 Vbeta primers and 13 Jbeta primers. Assay: immunoSEQ multiplex PCR; the TCRdb copy retains only in-frame clones and omits some. Of some 67,000 clones listed, approximately 92% are singletons. Sequencing input: PBMCs. These receptors came from a woman aged 30 to 39 in good health and CMV-seropositive.

The rearrangement uses TRBV28 and TRBJ2-2, with D maybe TRBD1 (6 bases). This CDR3 has 15 amino acids. Trimming removed 5 bases from V and 4 bases from J, with 14 bases in between. The germline CDR1 and CDR2 sequences are MDHEN and SYDVKM. The CDR3 DNA sequence: TGTGCCAGCAGTGCCTGGACAGAAGGCACCGGGGAGCTGTTTTTT. Protein sequence: CASSAWTEGTGELFF.

This sequence joins TRBV5-6 and TRBJ2-1, with 7 bases that match TRBD2. CDR1 and CDR2 (germline): SGHDT, YYEEEE. The V and J ends lost 1 base and 6 bases, in that order; junction bases with no gene match: 4. This CDR3 is built from 14 residues. CDR3 loop: CASSLWGGRNEQFF. The CDR3 bases are TGTGCCAGCAGCTTGTGGGGGGGTCGCAATGAGCAGTTCTTC.

The genes are TRBV19 and TRBJ2-3; D unclear. In germline, CDR1 is LNHDA, CDR2 SQIVND (reference sequence). Trimming took off 5 bases at V and 2 bases at J, with 11 bases between the two ends. This CDR3 spans 14 amino acids. The CDR3 coding sequence is TGTGCCAGTAGTTCGAACATTTACACAGATACGCAGTATTTT. Residues: CASSSNIYTDTQYF.

This clone was recorded only once. The rearrangement joins TRBV5-1 to TRBJ2-7; 15 bases fit TRBD2. Trimming cost V 4 bases and J 1 base; bases outside gene matches: 6. CDR3 size: 17 residues. Looked up from germline, CDR1 is SGHRS and CDR2 is YFSETQ. The CDR3 here is CASSPGLAGGTSYEQYF. DNA of the CDR3: TGCGCCAGCAGCCCGGGACTAGCGGGAGGTACGTCCTACGAGCAGTACTTC.

As DNA, the CDR3 is TGTGCCAGCAGTGCTACGACAGGGGGCTCTGGCTACACCTTC. Protein product: CASSATTGGSGYTF. The chain uses TRBV2 and TRBJ1-2; 10 bases are a match to TRBD1. The germline V gene encodes CDR1 SNHLY and CDR2 FYNNEI. The CDR3 contains 14 residues. V shed 4 bases and J 7 bases; nucleotides not matched to a gene: 6.

This sequence joins TRBV6-1 and TRBJ1-1, with 7 nucleotides matching TRBD1. This CDR3 is built from 15 residues. J gave up 5 bases and V 2 bases, and 8 bases lay outside the gene matches. From germline, CDR1 is MNHNS and CDR2 SASEGT. CDR3 in DNA: TGTGCCAGCAGTGAACTCCGACAGGGATGGACTGAAGCTTTCTTT. Its protein is CASSELRQGWTEAFF.

The chain has TRBV27 and TRBJ1-1, with D tentatively TRBD1 (5 bases). V dropped 6 bases and J dropped 5 bases, with 10 bases sitting between them. The CDR3 is made up of 12 amino acids. CDR1 is MNHEY, CDR2 SMNVEV, per germline (reference sequence). The CDR3 DNA is TGTGCCAGCAGAAGACAGTTGACTGAAGCTTTCTTT. Encoded protein: CASRRQLTEAFF.

The J gene is TRBJ2-7, the V gene TRBV9; D not resolved. Germline V gene sequence: CDR1 SGDLS, CDR2 YYNGEE. Between the trimmed V and J ends, which lost 4 bases and 2 bases, there was a span of 13 bases. The CDR3 runs 14 residues. CDR3 in amino acids: CASSSQSLPYEQYF. The CDR3 DNA reads as TGTGCCAGCAGCTCCCAGTCTCTCCCCTACGAGCAGTACTTC. Filled out from reference TRBV9 and TRBJ2-7, the complete variable domain reads DSGVTQTPKHLITATGQRVTLRCSPRSGDLSVYWYQQSLDQGLQFLIQYYNGEERAKGNILERFSAQQFPDLHSELNLSSLELGDSALYFCASSSQSLPYEQYFGPGTRLTVT.

The chain uses TRBV15 and TRBJ1-1; D uncertain. Trimming left V 5 bases short and J 3 bases short, with 10 bases between. Germline assignment: CDR1 LNHNV and CDR2 YYDKDF (reference sequence). CDR3 length: 13 residues. Here the CDR3 DNA reads TGTGCCACCAGCCCCAGGCAGTACACTGAAGCTTTCTTT. Amino acids: CATSPRQYTEAFF.

The chain is built from TRBV7-9 and TRBJ2-2, with a possible D match to TRBD1 (6 bases). Looked up from germline, CDR1 is SEHNR and CDR2 is FQNEAQ (reference sequence). This CDR3 comprises 16 residues. Trimming took off 6 bases at V and 0 bases at J, with 14 bases between the two ends. CDR3: CASRQRQDTNTGELFF. As DNA, the CDR3 is TGTGCCAGCAGGCAAAGACAGGACACGAACACCGGGGAGCTGTTTTTT.

The rearrangement uses TRBV5-4 and TRBJ1-4; TRBD1 might be the D (6 bases). The CDR3 totals 14 residues. The germline V and J ends were trimmed by 0 bases and 11 bases, with 14 bases remaining between them. Looked up from germline, CDR1 is SGHNT and CDR2 is YYREEE (reference sequence). CDR3 residues: CASSLDPGAGKLFF. CDR3 coding DNA: TGTGCCAGCAGCTTGGACCCAGGGGCTGGGAAACTGTTTTTT. The full variable domain, completed using reference TRBV5-4 and TRBJ1-4, is ETGVTQSPTHLIKTRGQQVTLRCSSQSGHNTVSWYQQALGQGPQFIFQYYREEENGRGNFPPRFSGLQFPNYSSELNVNALELDDSALYLCASSLDPGAGKLFFGSGTQLSVL.

The chain combines TRBV5-1 with TRBJ2-3, with TRBD1 matching over 8 bases. The CDR3 contains 17 residues. The V and J ends lost 0 bases and 1 base, in that order; junction bases with no gene match: 7. From germline, CDR1 is SGHRS and CDR2 YFSETQ. CDR3: CASSLGPLTGGTDTQYF. Here the CDR3 DNA reads TGCGCCAGCAGCTTGGGCCCATTGACAGGGGGCACAGATACGCAGTATTTT.

The chain combines TRBV6-1 with TRBJ2-7; TRBD2 agrees at 10 bases. The CDR3 length is 14 residues. Losses at the gene ends were 7 bases for V and 6 bases for J; bases not matched to a gene: 9. Per germline, CDR1 MNHNS and CDR2 SASEGT. The CDR3 DNA follows: TGTGCCAGCACCATAGGACTAGCGGTTGGCGAGCAGTACTTC. It specifies CASTIGLAVGEQYF.

The chain recombines TRBV5-5 with TRBJ2-7; a possible D gene is TRBD2 (6 bases). Between the trimmed V and J ends, which lost 5 bases and 5 bases, there was a span of 14 bases. CDR3 length: 13 residues. CDR1 and CDR2 (germline): SGHKS, YYEKEE (reference sequence). In nucleotides, the CDR3 is TGTGCCAGCAGGGAGGGTAGTGGGGACGAGCAGTACTTC. Its protein is CASREGSGDEQYF.

The chain recombines TRBV5-1 with TRBJ2-3; 12 positions agree with TRBD2. The CDR3 runs 14 residues. Per the germline V gene, CDR1 is SGHRS and CDR2 is YFSETQ. Unmatched junction bases numbered 3, after V lost 7 bases and J lost 3 bases. The CDR3 here is CASATSGRTDTQYF. The CDR3 region has the DNA TGCGCCAGCGCGACTAGCGGGAGAACAGATACGCAGTATTTT.

V gene TRBV7-7 combines with J gene TRBJ2-5; TRBD2 matches 8 bases. With 3 bases clipped from V and 3 bases from J, the junction kept 3 bases outside the gene matches. The CDR3 spans 14 residues. From germline, CDR1 is SSHAT and CDR2 FNYEAQ (reference sequence). The chain's CDR3 is CASSLTGLEETQYF. DNA for the CDR3: TGTGCCAGCAGCTTGACGGGACTAGAAGAGACCCAGTACTTC.

This clone was seen a single time. The J gene is TRBJ2-7, the V gene TRBV5-5; 11 bases fit TRBD2. The junction had 5 bases not matched to a gene; V was cut back by 2 bases and J by 4 bases. CDR3 length: 15 residues. Germline CDR1 SGHKS, CDR2 YYEKEE (reference sequence). The CDR3 DNA is TGTGCCAGCAGCTTTAGCGGGAGGGATTATTACGAGCAGTACTTC. Encoded protein: CASSFSGRDYYEQYF.

The chain combines TRBV27 with TRBJ2-2, with TRBD1 as a possible D gene (5 bases). Germline V gives CDR1 MNHEY, CDR2 SMNVEV (reference sequence). This CDR3 has 14 residues. The V gene lost 10 bases and the J gene lost 4 bases, with 16 bases spanning the gap. CDR3 bases: TGTGCCATCGGCGCGGCAGGGCCCACCGGGGAGCTGTTTTTT. It codes for CAIGAAGPTGELFF.

DNA of the CDR3: TGCGCCAGCAGCCCTAGACAGGGGTCGGGCACTGAAGCTTTCTTT. This translates into CASSPRQGSGTEAFF. The chain links TRBV5-1 to TRBJ1-1; 8 bases are a match to TRBD1. J gave up 4 bases and V 4 bases, and 9 bases lay outside the gene matches. CDR3 length: 15 residues. Germline CDR1 is SGHRS and CDR2 is YFSETQ.

A single count supports this clone. J is TRBJ2-7 and V is TRBV7-8; 7 bases match TRBD1. The J segment lost 1 base and the V segment lost 7 bases, leaving 7 bases of the junction unmatched. The V gene's germline CDR1 is SGHVS and CDR2 FQNEAQ. CDR3 length: 14 amino acids. The CDR3 protein is CASTAGGSSYEQYF. The CDR3 DNA reads as TGTGCCAGCACGGCAGGGGGTAGTTCCTACGAGCAGTACTTC. Combining the CDR3 with reference TRBV7-8 and TRBJ2-7 gives the whole variable domain GAGVSQSPRYKVAKRGQDVALRCDPISGHVSLFWYQQALGQGPEFLTYFQNEAQLDKSGLPSDRFFAERPEGSVSTLKIQRTQQEDSAVYLCASTAGGSSYEQYFGPGTRLTVT.

The CDR3 DNA is TGTGCCAGCAGCTTTCGGGGAAATGAAAAACTGTTTTTT. This codes for CASSFRGNEKLFF. This chain joins TRBV7-9 and TRBJ1-4; D gene uncertain. The V end lost 3 bases, the J end lost 5 bases, and 7 bases lay between the germline ends. The CDR3 has 13 amino acids. CDR1 is SEHNR, CDR2 FQNEAQ, per germline (reference sequence).

The genes are TRBV6-5 and TRBJ2-1, with D possibly matching TRBD2 (6 bases). V lost 6 bases and J lost 9, with 18 bases in between. Germline V gene lookup returns CDR1 MNHEY and CDR2 SVGAGI. The CDR3 is 14 amino acids. In DNA, the CDR3 is TGTGCCAGCAGCCCTGGACTACGCGGAGCTGAGCAGTTCTTC. Amino acids: CASSPGLRGAEQFF.

J is TRBJ1-1 and V is TRBV27; tentatively, D is TRBD1 (5 bases). CDR3 length: 14 residues. Trimming removed 2 bases at V and 0 bases at J, with 7 bases between. Germline assignment: CDR1 MNHEY and CDR2 SMNVEV (reference sequence). The CDR3 DNA is TGTGCCAGCAGTTTAAGACAGATGAACACTGAAGCTTTCTTT. Encoded protein: CASSLRQMNTEAFF.

The V gene is TRBV7-9, the J gene TRBJ2-7, with D possibly matching TRBD2 (6 bases). The V and J ends lost 1 base and 5 bases respectively, with 12 bases between them. Germline loops: CDR1 SEHNR, CDR2 FQNEAQ (reference sequence). The CDR3 is 14 amino acids. CDR3 protein: CASSLVFGEDEQYF. The CDR3 nucleotides read TGTGCCAGCAGCTTAGTTTTTGGGGAGGACGAGCAGTACTTC.

This chain links TRBV7-2 with TRBJ2-7; the match to TRBD2 covers 15 bases. This CDR3 comprises 17 residues. Germline assignment: CDR1 SGHTA and CDR2 FQGNSA. Trimming at V came to 6 bases and at J to 3 bases, leaving 9 bases not matched to a gene. The CDR3 DNA follows: TGTGCCAGCAGAAGAGGACTAGCGGGAGGGAGAATCTACGAGCAGTACTTC. The encoded protein is CASRRGLAGGRIYEQYF.